This section outlines one TCR beta chain sequence together with its context. As yet, its antigen is unknown. Treatment reported: approximately 9-day PBMC culture with coronavirus spike peptide pools or control peptides (ViraFEST assay). The ViraFEST method relied on peptide pools to expand antigen-specific T cells, followed by TCR sequencing. These data belong to a study of vaccination and CD4 T cells after COVID-19. Across the whole study: Post-vaccination samples were procured at a median of around 78 days following dose two (range 14 to 241). Researchers treated control cultures with a CEFX pool, an HIV-1 Nef pool, or no peptide. Study results and limitations: Convalescent patients studied were relatively few, and early post-infection timepoints were absent.

V was cut by 5 bases and J by 0 bases, with 10 bases left in between. The germline V gene encodes CDR1 DFQATT and CDR2 SNEGSKA (reference sequence). The CDR3 loop spans 13 amino acids. The Oncomine TCR Beta short-read assay was applied to DNA of cultured CD4+ T cells. TCRdb reprocessed the PCR reads via MiXCR and lists one record per CDR3 protein. The data contain more than 9,500 distinct CDR3 sequences, more than 70% of them singletons. The sample comprised CD4+ T cells from blood, cultured in vitro. The clonotype was recovered from a human donor who had recovered from COVID-19. The chain has TRBV20-1 and TRBJ1-1; D remains unclear. CDR3 coding DNA: TGCAGTGCTGGTGTTAACGTGAACACTGAAGCTTTCTTT. Amino acid sequence: CSAGVNVNTEAFF.